The rows below give T cell receptor beta chains drawn from one sample of a study of cytomegalovirus exposure and HLA in healthy donors. The protocol was immunoSEQ multiplex PCR, while the TCRdb copy is restricted to in-frame clones and leaves out a portion. The sample carries 90,000 or so clones, 82% recorded once. The specimen sequenced was PBMCs. The source is a man aged 45-65 years in good health and CMV-seronegative. Each CDR3 is given with its conserved first and last residue. D genes are given only for firm matches. Only some rows state a clone size, as once, few, many or a class for expanded clones.

clone size,V gene,D gene,J gene,CDR3 protein,CDR3 DNA
few,TRBV6-6,NA,TRBJ1-1,CASSHMNTEAFF,TGTGCCAGCAGTCACATGAACACTGAAGCTTTCTTT
NA,TRBV7-3,TRBD2,TRBJ2-7,CASSTDNRAVRLAGDYEQYF,TGTGCCAGCTCTACCGATAACCGGGCCGTGAGACTAGCGGGAGACTACGAGCAGTACTTC
NA,TRBV2,TRBD2,TRBJ2-4,CASSEGLAGGHGIQYF,TGTGCCAGCAGTGAGGGACTAGCGGGAGGGCACGGCATTCAGTACTTC
once,TRBV5-1,TRBD2,TRBJ2-7,CASSRDGTSGSKQYF,TGCGCCAGCAGCCGGGACGGGACTAGCGGGAGCAAGCAGTACTTC
NA,TRBV9,TRBD1,TRBJ2-7,CASSVGQGSIYEQYF,TGTGCCAGCAGCGTAGGACAGGGGAGCATATACGAGCAGTACTTC
NA,TRBV7-2,TRBD1,TRBJ2-7,CASTLTGGASYEQYF,TGTGCCAGCACCCTTACAGGGGGCGCTTCCTACGAGCAGTACTTC
NA,TRBV2,TRBD2,TRBJ2-3,CASRVAGGKDTQYF,TGTGCCAGCAGGGTAGCGGGAGGGAAAGATACGCAGTATTTT
NA,TRBV9,TRBD2,TRBJ2-3,CASSVGGGLTDTQYF,TGTGCCAGCAGCGTAGGGGGGGGACTCACAGATACGCAGTATTTT
NA,TRBV4-3,NA,TRBJ1-6,CASSQDGEMRGRNSPLHF,TGCGCCAGCAGCCAAGATGGAGAGATGAGAGGGAGGAATTCACCCCTCCACTTT
NA,TRBV6-4,TRBD2,TRBJ2-1,CASSDPHRSGGAQFF,TGTGCCAGCAGTGACCCCCACCGTAGCGGGGGTGCGCAGTTCTTC